This T cell receptor (beta chain) was documented in a study of blood T cell repertoires in COVID-19. On the study more broadly: Acute-phase and convalescent COVID-19 samples originated in the United States, Italy and Spain. Nucleic acid was either cDNA or gDNA, and it came from T cells, B-cell-depleted T cells, or PBMCs.

Source study methods: By means of reference gene primer amplification, nucleated cell counts were estimated. Method: immunoSEQ multiplex PCR; TCRdb's copy keeps in-frame clones and lacks some. Clone size and V and J calls were adopted from that table, with D and trimming inferred from the DNA. Among approximately 290,000 clones listed, 75% to 90% were seen once. Germline CDR1 reads KGHSH; CDR2 reads LQKENI. V was cut by 0 bases and J by 2 bases, with 16 bases left in between. CDR3 length equals 18 residues. The sequencing input was peripheral blood. The origin of this receptor is a man aged 25 to 40 with acute or convalescent COVID-19. The rearrangement uses TRBV18 and TRBJ1-4; D is perhaps TRBD1 (6 bases). CDR3 in amino acids: CASSPPDLGALTNEKLFF. The CDR3 region has the DNA TGTGCCAGCTCACCACCGGATTTGGGGGCTCTTACTAATGAAAAACTGTTTTTT.